Included here is one T cell receptor (beta chain) sequence, with context. What it binds is unknown. ViraFEST used viral peptide pools to expand antigen-specific CD4+ T cells before sequencing. Following an approximately eleven-day culture, CD4+ T cells were purified. BNT162b2 vaccine or mRNA-1273 vaccine was given to participants in two doses. Nucleocapsid antibodies were negative in the vaccine recipients, who had never had SARS-CoV-2 infection. PBMC were cultured at about 2 million per well with 10 IU/ml IL-2 and 10 ug/ml peptides. Clones were read by immunoSEQ multiplex PCR, and TCRdb kept only the in-frame ones, dropping some. The table includes about 69,000 clones, roughly 76% detected once. This sample was included in a study of vaccination effects on CD4 cells after COVID-19. In germline, CDR1 is MNHEY, CDR2 SVGAGI. The CDR3 totals 16 residues. V lost 2 bases and J lost 3; bases outside the gene matches: 5.

This chain uses TRBV6-5 with TRBJ2-5, with TRBD2 identical over 11 bases. The source is a human donor who received a COVID-19 vaccine. Sequenced material: CD4+ T cells from PBMCs cultured with HCoV-OC43 spike peptides, taken after COVID-19 vaccination. The subset denotes: HCoV-OC43 spike overlapping peptide pool stimulation. The CDR3 DNA reads TGTGCCAGCAGTTACACCGGGACTAGCGGCGAAGAGACCCAGTACTTC. Its protein is CASSYTGTSGEETQYF.